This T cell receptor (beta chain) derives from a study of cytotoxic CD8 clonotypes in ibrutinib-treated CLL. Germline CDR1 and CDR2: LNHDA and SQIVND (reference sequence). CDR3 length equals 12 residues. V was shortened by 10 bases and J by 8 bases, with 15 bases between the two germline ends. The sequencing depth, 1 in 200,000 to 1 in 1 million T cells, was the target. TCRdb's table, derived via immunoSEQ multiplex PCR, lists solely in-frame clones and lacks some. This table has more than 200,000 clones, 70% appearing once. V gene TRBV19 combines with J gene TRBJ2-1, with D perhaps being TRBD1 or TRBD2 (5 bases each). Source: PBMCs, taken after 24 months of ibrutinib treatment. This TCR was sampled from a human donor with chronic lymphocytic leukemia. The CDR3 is CATGAGADEQFF. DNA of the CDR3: TGTGCCACCGGGGCAGGAGCGGATGAGCAGTTCTTC.